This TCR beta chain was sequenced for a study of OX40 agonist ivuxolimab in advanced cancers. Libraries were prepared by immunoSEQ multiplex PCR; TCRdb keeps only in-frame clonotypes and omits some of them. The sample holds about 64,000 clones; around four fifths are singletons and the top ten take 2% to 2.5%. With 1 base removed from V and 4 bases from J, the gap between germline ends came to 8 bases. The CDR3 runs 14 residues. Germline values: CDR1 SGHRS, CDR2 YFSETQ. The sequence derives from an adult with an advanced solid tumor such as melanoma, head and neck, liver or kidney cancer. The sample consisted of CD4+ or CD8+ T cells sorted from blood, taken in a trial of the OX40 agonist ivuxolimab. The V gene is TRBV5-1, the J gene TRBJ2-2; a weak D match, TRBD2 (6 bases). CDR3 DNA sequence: TGCGCCAGCAGCTTGCTCGGGGGCACCGGGGAGCTGTTTTTT. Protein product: CASSLLGGTGELFF.